Below, one T cell receptor beta chain is given with its context. What it binds is unknown. Additional DNA sequences in this sample encode the identical CDR3. The authors divided CD4+ cells into CD45RA+ naive and CD45RA-negative memory subsets. Sequencing used immunoSEQ multiplex PCR; TCRdb keeps in-frame clones, though not all of them. This sample has around 1.4 million clones; 98% occur once, and the top ten carry roughly 0.36%. This specimen comes from a study of shared clonotypes between healthy human individuals. Regarding the study as a whole: Depth of sequencing was expected to influence donor clonotype sharing. It was the few donors that limited the genetic and exposure-history diversity represented.

Germline V gene data show CDR1 as SGHRS and CDR2 as YFSETQ. This CDR3 is 15 amino acids long. The V gene lost 0 bases and the J gene lost 0 bases, with 4 bases spanning the gap. V usage is TRBV5-1 and J usage is TRBJ2-6; D unresolved. This clonotype was obtained from a man aged 25 to 45 in good health. The sequenced material came from naive CD4+ T cells sorted from blood. Subset in this sample: CD45RA+ positively selected. Here the CDR3 DNA reads TGCGCCAGCAGCTTGGGCCCCTCTGGGGCCAACGTCCTGACTTTC. Its translation is CASSLGPSGANVLTF.